Here is one T cell receptor (beta chain) with its context. This clone was counted a few times. Its antigen specificity is not known. One base away there is no much larger clone; base qualities are not given. This entry belongs to a study of TIL therapy for anti-PD-1-resistant metastatic lung cancer (dated by TCRdb to about 2021). Describing the broader study: A median age of approximately 55 years (range about 35-75) and a median tumor PD-L1 proportion score of roughly 5.4% were recorded among enrolled patients. The cohort was predominantly lung adenocarcinoma, with a handful of EGFR-mutant and two ALK-rearranged tumors, and half of patients were current or former smokers. T cell receptor beta sequencing of tumor and peripheral blood served to follow clonotypes across the tumor, the expanded TIL product, and serial blood samples. Across the cohort, whole-exome sequencing showed a median non-synonymous tumor mutation burden of roughly 1.5 mutations per megabase. General study outcomes and caveats: TIL culture showed high clonal turnover, with many enriched product clones undetected in the baseline tumor, suggesting clonal contraction rather than faithful expansion. The cohort was highly selected, with more treatment-naive, never-smoker and oncogene-addicted patients than typical, limiting generalizability. Compared with baseline intratumoral T cells, expanded TIL cultures were more clonal and less diverse (median clonality approximately 6% vs 31%, p < 0.0001). The study protocol defined all tumor marker inferences as exploratory.

The immunoSEQ v3 hsTCRB kit was used to amplify TCR beta CDR3 regions from genomic DNA through bias-controlled multiplex PCR. TCR libraries were sequenced on an Illumina NextSeq 500 to 2 million to 2.5 million read pairs for survey level or 5-6 million for deep level. In the authors' own workflow: V, D and J genes were assigned, non-productive sequences were removed, and clonality was reported by immunoSEQ Analyzer software. Repertoires were compared using productive Simpson clonality and Morisita overlap index of productive TRB rearrangements between infused TIL and blood. As stored in TCRdb, this immuneACCESS dataset retains in-frame rearrangements with V and J assigned. A fraction of the clones does not appear; measured against another copy, unresolved V genes explain less than half of the discrepancy, and the remainder lacks a known reason. The D gene and trimming were derived from the DNA, and the V and J assignments and clone size from that table. This sample gives some 13,000 clones in total; about three fifths of them show up just once. The ten most abundant clones make up about 8.4% of the sample.

The time point label corresponds to: pre-treatment sample, taken before nivolumab and TIL therapy. Excised metastases, mostly pleural nodules or supraclavicular lymph nodes, were used as baseline tumor samples and were taken from the same resection from which TIL were grown. Tumors were harvested before any PD-1/PD-L1 blockade; patients then received nivolumab, and those progressing received lymphodepletion, expanded TIL infusion and IL-2. A phase I trial run at two centers enrolled adults with stage 4 NSCLC between 2017 and 2020. Samples came from a single-arm, open-label phase I trial of tumor-infiltrating lymphocyte therapy with nivolumab in advanced non-small cell lung cancer. Parts of each resected tumor were snap-frozen in liquid nitrogen and kept at -80 degrees C. Tumor regions of interest were selected on H&E sections by laser-capture macrodissection, were pulverized into about 14 mg aliquots, and were extracted with Qiagen Allprep kits.

From the cysteine up to the phenylalanine, the CDR3 has a length of 13 residues. Of the read, only the CDR3 DNA is kept; its 39 bases are in frame from base 1. CDR1 and CDR2, per the germline V gene (reference sequence), are LNHDA and SQIVND. A distance of 10 bases separates the germline ends of V and J, which lose 3 bases and 5 bases respectively. The sequencing used tumor tissue, collected at baseline. This receptor was obtained from a woman aged 30 to 85 with non-small cell lung cancer. The chain links TRBV19 with TRBJ1-1; D gene: possibly TRBD1, on 6 matching bases. The DNA sequence is given as TGTGCCAGTAGTATCGTCCAGGGGACTGAAGCTTTCTTT. Its translation is CASSIVQGTEAFF.